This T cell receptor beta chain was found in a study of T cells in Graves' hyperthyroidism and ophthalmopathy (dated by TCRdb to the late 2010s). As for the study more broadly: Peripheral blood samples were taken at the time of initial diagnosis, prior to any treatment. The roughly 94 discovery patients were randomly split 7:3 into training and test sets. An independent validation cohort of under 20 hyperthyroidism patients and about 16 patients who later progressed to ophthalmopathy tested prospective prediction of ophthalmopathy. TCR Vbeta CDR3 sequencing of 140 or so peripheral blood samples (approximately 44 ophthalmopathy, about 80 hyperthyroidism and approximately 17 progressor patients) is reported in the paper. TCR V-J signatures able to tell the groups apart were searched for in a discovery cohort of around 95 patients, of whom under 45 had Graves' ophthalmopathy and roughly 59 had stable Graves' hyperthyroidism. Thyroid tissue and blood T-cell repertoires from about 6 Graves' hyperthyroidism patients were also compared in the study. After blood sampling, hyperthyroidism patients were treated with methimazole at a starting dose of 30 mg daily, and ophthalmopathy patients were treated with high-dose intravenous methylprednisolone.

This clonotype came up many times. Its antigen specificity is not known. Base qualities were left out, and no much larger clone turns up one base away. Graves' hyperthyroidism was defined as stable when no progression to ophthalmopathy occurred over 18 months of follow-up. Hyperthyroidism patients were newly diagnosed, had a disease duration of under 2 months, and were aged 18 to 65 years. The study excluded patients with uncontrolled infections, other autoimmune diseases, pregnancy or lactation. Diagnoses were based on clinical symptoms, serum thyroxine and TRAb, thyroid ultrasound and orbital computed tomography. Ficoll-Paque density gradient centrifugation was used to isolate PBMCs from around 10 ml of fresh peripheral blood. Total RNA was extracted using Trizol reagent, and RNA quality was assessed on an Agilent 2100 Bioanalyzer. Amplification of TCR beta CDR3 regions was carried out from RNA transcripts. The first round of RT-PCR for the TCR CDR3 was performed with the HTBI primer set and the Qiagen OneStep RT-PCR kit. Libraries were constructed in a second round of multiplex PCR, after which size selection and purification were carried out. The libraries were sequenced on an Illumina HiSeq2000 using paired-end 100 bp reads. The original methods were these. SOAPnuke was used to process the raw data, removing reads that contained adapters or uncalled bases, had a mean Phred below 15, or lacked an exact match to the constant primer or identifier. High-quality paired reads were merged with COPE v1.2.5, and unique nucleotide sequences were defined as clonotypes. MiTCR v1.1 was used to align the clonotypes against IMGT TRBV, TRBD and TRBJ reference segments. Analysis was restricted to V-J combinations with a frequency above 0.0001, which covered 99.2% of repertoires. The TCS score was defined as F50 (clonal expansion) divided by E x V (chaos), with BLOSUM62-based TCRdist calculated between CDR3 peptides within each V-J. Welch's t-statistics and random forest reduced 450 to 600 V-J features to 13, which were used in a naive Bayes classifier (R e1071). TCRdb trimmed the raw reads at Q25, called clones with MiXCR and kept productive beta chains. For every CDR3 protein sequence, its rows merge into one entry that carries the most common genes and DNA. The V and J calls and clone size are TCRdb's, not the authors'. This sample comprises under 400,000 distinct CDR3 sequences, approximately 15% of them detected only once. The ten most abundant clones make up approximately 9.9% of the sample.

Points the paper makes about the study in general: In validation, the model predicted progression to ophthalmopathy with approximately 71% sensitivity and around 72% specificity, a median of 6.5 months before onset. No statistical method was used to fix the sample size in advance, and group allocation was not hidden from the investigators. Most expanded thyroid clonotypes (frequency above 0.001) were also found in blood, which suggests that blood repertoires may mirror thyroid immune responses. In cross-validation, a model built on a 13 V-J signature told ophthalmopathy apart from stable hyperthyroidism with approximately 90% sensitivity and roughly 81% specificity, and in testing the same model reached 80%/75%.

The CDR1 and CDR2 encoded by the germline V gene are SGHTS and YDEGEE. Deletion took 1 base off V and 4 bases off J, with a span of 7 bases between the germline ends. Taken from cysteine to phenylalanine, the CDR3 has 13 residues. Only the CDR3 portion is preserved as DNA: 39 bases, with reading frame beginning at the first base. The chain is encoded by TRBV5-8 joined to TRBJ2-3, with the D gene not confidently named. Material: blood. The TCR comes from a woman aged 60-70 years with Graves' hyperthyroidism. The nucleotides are TGTGCCAGCAGCTTGTTAGGCTCAGATACGCAGTATTTT. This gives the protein CASSLLGSDTQYF.